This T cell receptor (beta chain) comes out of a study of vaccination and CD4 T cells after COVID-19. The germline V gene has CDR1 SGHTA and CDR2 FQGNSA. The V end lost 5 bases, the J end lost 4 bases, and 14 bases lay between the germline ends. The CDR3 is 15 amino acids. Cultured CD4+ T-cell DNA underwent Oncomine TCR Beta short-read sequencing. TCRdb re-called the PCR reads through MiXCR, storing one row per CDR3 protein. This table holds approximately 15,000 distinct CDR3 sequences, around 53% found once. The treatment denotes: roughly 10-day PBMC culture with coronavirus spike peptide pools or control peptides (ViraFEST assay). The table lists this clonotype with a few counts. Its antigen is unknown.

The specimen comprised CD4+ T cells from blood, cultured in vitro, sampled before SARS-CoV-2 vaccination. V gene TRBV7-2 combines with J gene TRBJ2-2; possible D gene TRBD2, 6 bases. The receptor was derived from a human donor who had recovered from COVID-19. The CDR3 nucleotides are TGTGCCAGCAGCCCCCGTCGGGGGTCCACCGGGGAGCTGTTTTTT. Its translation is CASSPRRGSTGELFF.